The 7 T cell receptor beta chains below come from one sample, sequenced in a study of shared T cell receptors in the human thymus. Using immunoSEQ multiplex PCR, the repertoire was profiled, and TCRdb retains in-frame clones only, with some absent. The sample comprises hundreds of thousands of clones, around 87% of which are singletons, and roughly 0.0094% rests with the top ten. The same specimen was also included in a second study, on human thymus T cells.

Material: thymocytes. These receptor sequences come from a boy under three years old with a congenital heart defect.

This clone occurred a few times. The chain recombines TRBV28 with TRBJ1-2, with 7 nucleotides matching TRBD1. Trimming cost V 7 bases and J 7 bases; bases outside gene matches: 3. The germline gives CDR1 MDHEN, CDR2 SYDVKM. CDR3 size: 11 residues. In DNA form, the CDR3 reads TGTGCCAGCAAGGGGGCTGGTGGCTACACCTTC. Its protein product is CASKGAGGYTF.

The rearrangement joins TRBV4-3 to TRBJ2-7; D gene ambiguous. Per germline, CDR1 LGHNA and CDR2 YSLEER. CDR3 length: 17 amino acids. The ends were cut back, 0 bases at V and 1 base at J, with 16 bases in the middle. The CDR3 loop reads CASSQDTPRSLSYEQYF. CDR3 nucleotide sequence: TGCGCCAGCAGCCAAGATACCCCACGTTCACTATCCTACGAGCAGTACTTC.

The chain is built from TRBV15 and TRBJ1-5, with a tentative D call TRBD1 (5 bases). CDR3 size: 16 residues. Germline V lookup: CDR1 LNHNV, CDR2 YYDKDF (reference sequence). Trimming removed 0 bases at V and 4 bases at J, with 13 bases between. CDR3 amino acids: CATSRDGGLKNQPQHF. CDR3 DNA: TGTGCCACCAGCAGAGATGGGGGACTGAAAAATCAGCCCCAGCATTTT.

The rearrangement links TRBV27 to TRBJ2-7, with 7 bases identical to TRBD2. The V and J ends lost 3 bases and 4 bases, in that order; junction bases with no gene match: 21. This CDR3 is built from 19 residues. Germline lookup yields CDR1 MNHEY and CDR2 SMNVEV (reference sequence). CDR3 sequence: CASSFLPDVERDATYEQYF. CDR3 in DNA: TGTGCCAGCAGTTTCCTCCCGGATGTCGAGCGGGACGCAACGTACGAGCAGTACTTC.

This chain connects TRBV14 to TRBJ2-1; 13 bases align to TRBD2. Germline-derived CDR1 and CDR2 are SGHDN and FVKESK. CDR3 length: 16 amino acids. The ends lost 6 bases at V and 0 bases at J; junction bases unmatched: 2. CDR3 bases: TGTGCCAGCAGGCGGACTAGCGGGAGCTCCTACAATGAGCAGTTCTTC. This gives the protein CASRRTSGSSYNEQFF.

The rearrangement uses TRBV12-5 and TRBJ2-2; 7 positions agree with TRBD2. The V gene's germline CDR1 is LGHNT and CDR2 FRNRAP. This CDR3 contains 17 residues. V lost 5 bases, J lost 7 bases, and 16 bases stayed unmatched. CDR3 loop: CASGTEPREGVNGELFF. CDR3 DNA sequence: TGTGCTAGTGGTACAGAACCTAGGGAGGGCGTTAACGGGGAGCTGTTTTTT.

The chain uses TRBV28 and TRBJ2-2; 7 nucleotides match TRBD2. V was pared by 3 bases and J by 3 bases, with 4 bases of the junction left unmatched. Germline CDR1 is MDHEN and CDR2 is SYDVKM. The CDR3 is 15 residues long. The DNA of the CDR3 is TGTGCCAGCAGTTTTTTAGCGGGCGACACCGGGGAGCTGTTTTTT. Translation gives CASSFLAGDTGELFF.